This TCR beta chain comes out of a study of blood T cell repertoires in COVID-19. Turning to the study itself: Spain, Italy and the United States supplied samples that represented acute and convalescent COVID-19.

In the authors' methods: The authors estimated nucleated cell counts from reference gene primer amplification. Only in-frame clones appear in the TCRdb table, and some are missing; sequencing was by immunoSEQ multiplex PCR. The DNA was the basis for D and trimming; V, J and clone size are from that table. The sample contains 400,000 to 500,000 clones, more than 70% of which appear only once. All exposed participants met a person with COVID-19 within 2 weeks before entering the study. Trimming stripped 0 bases from V and 11 bases from J, with 19 bases between. This CDR3 comprises 15 residues. The germline CDR1 and CDR2 sequences are LGHNA and YNFKEQ.

The rearrangement uses TRBV4-2 and TRBJ1-1, with D perhaps matching TRBD1 (6 bases). The source is a woman aged 18-29 years who had been exposed to COVID-19. Sequences were obtained from PBMCs or T cells enriched from blood (not recorded which). This CDR3 reads CASSQDLGGALGAFF. CDR3 DNA sequence: TGTGCCAGCAGCCAAGATCTCGGGGGGGCGTTGGGCGCTTTCTTT.